This T cell receptor beta chain was identified in a study of T-cell memory formation after mild COVID-19. Study overall: Largely donor-specific sequence clusters came from a couple of donors. The study's findings and limits: Researchers report contracting CD4+ clones mostly in CM and EM, with CD8+ clones in EMRA. CD4/CD8 balance characterized clones contracting day 15 to 85, and CD4+ skew characterized later expanders. The authors did not confirm SARS-CoV-2 specificity of second-wave clones peaking day 37.

TCRdb reanalysed the 5' RACE reads using MiXCR and keeps one entry per CDR3 protein. The sample shows some 180,000 distinct CDR3 sequences, 10% to 15% of them seen only once. A word on this clonotype: Its target is not known.

CDR3 length: 13 residues. The V end lost 2 bases, the J end lost 7 bases, and 9 bases lay between the germline ends. The specimen was PBMCs or a T cell subset sorted from them (not recorded which). The V and J genes are TRBV12-3 or TRBV12-4 and TRBJ1-5; unclear D gene. The TCR originated in a man aged 18 to 29 who had mild COVID-19 (a few samples of this study predate the infection). Cell type and time point are not known. This CDR3 reads CASSLTFEQPQHF. CDR3 coding DNA: TGTGCCAGCAGTTTAACGTTCGAACAGCCCCAGCATTTT.